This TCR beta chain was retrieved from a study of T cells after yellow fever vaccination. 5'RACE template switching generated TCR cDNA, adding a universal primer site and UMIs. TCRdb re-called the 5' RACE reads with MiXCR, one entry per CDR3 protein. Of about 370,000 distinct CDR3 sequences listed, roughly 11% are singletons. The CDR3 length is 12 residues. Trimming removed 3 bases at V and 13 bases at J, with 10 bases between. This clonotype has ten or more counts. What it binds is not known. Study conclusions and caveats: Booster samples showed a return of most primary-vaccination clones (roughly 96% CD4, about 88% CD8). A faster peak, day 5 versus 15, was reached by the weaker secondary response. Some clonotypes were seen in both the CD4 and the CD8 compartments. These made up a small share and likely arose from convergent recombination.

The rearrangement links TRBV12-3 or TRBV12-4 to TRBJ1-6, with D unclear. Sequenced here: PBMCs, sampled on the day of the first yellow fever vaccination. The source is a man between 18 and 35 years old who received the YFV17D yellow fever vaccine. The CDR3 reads CASSLMSGPLHF. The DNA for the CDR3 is TGTGCCAGCAGTTTGATGTCGGGGCCCCTCCACTTT.